What follows are 8 T cell receptor beta chains derived from one specimen sequenced in a study of blood T cells in healthy people across ages. Next came a second PCR, run for about 6 to 12 cycles, which used a sample-barcoded 5' primer along with a J-beta primer mix. TCRdb reprocessed the 5' RACE reads via MiXCR and lists one record per CDR3 protein. The sample contains about 650,000 distinct CDR3 sequences, approximately 31% of which appear only once. The sequenced sample consisted of blood. The source is a woman older than 75 in good health.

About this clonotype itself: With a much larger clone just one base away, this may be a read error. The conserved phenylalanine or tryptophan is not found at the CDR3 terminus, so this likely reflects a read error. The chain is built from TRBV7-2 and TRBJ2-5; D not certain. The CDR3 covers 14 residues. V was cut by 5 bases and J by 3 bases, with 13 bases left in between. The germline V gene encodes CDR1 SGHTA and CDR2 FQGNSA. The CDR3 DNA is TGTGCCAGCAGCCTTTATATGGGGAAAGAGACCCAGTACTAC. It specifies CASSLYMGKETQYY.

There are a few counts of this clonotype. One end of the junction does not line up with germline, which may come from a read error. V and J are TRBV11-1 and TRBJ2-3; D is perhaps TRBD1 or TRBD2 (5 bases each). CDR3 size: 11 residues. Germline CDR1 reads SGHAT; CDR2 reads FQDESV (reference sequence). The CDR3 protein is CASSSTGTQYF. For the CDR3, the DNA is TGTGCCAGCTCTAGCACAGGTACGCAGTATTTT.

This clonotype has just a few counts. V gene TRBV20-1 combines with J gene TRBJ1-1; no definite D call. V was shortened by 1 base and J by 6 bases, with 18 bases between the two germline ends. The length of the CDR3 is 15 residues. Germline V gene data show CDR1 as DFQATT and CDR2 as SNEGSKA (reference sequence). CDR3 DNA: TGCAGTGCTAGAGTTGTACACAGTGATATGGCTGAAGCTTTCTTT. It is translated as CSARVVHSDMAEAFF.

As regards this clonotype: A much larger clone differs from this one at a single base, so this may be a read error. The chain combines TRBV7-2 with TRBJ2-5; TRBD2 agrees at 11 bases. The germline V gene has CDR1 SGHTA and CDR2 FQGNSA. J was trimmed by 11 bases and V by 6 bases; bases with no gene match: 14. The CDR3 totals 15 residues. CDR3 sequence reads: CASSSSGGSYNEQYF. The DNA of the CDR3 is TGTGCCAGCAGTTCTAGCGGGGGGAGTTACAATGAGCAGTACTTC. Full variable domain (outside the CDR3, taken from reference TRBV7-2 and TRBJ2-5): GAGVSQSPSNKVTEKGKDVELRCDPISGHTALYWYRQSLGQGLEFLIYFQGNSAPDKSGLPSDRFSAERTGGSVSTLTIQRTQQEDSAVYLCASSSSGGSYNEQYFGPGTRLLVL.

The chain joins TRBV7-2 to TRBJ2-3; unclear D gene. This CDR3 is built from 15 residues. CDR1 and CDR2 (germline): SGHTA, FQGNSA. V was shortened by 1 base and J by 5 bases, with 13 bases between the two germline ends. The CDR3, as DNA: TGTGCCAGCAGCTTAGTGGTGACTCCGGGAGATACGCAGTATTTT. Protein: CASSLVVTPGDTQYF.

The V and J genes are TRBV29-1 and TRBJ2-7; weak D call: TRBD1 (5 bases). CDR1 is SQVTM and CDR2 is ANQGSEA in the germline V gene. V was cut by 4 bases and J by 3 bases, with 10 bases left in between. This CDR3 spans 12 amino acids. The CDR3 nucleotides are TGCAGCGTTGGTGACAGTTTCTACGAGCAGTACTTC. Encoded protein: CSVGDSFYEQYF.

This clonotype was observed at least ten times. The CDR3 protein is CASSLSSGSSTDTQYF. The DNA of the CDR3 is TGTGCCAGCAGCTTGTCTTCCGGGAGCAGCACAGATACGCAGTATTTT. The chain links TRBV7-2 to TRBJ2-3; weak D call: TRBD2 (6 bases). Trimming pared 3 bases from V and 0 bases from J, leaving 13 bases between. This CDR3 has 16 amino acids. The germline gives CDR1 SGHTA, CDR2 FQGNSA.

This clonotype came up many times. CDR3 sequence reads: CSVPTGRVNEKLFF. DNA of the CDR3: TGCAGTGTCCCGACAGGGCGAGTAAATGAAAAACTGTTTTTT. This sequence joins TRBV20-1 and TRBJ1-4; 7 bases are a match to TRBD1. Germline trimming cut 7 bases from V and 5 bases from J; bases unmatched to any gene: 10. Germline-derived CDR1 and CDR2 are DFQATT and SNEGSKA (reference sequence). This CDR3 has 14 amino acids.